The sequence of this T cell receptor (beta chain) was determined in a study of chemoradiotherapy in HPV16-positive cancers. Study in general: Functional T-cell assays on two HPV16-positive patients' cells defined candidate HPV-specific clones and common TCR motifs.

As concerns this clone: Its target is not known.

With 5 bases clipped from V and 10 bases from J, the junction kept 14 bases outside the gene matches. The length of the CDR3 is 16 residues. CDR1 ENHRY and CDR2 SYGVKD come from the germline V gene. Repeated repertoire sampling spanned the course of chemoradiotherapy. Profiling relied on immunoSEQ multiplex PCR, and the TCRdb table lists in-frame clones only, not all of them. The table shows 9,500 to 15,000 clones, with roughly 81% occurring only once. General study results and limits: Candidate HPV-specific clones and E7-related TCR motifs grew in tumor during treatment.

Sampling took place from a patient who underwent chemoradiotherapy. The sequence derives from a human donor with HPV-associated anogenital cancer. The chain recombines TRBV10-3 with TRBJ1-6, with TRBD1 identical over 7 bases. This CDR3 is CAISSGQDLTGSPLHF. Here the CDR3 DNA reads TGTGCCATCAGTTCTGGACAGGACTTAACAGGGTCACCCCTCCACTTT.